This T cell receptor (beta chain) came from a study of shared clonotypes between healthy human individuals. Overall study findings and caveats: Generation probabilities of non-shared clonotypes were lower (relative to those shared by all four donors).

Trimming cost V 5 bases and J 7 bases, with 18 bases left between them. CDR3 length: 15 amino acids. The germline gives CDR1 SGHRS, CDR2 YFSETQ. A remark on this clone: The antigen is undetermined.

Measured with immunoSEQ multiplex PCR; TCRdb has only the in-frame clones, and not every one. The table includes nearly 1,000,000 clones, roughly 72% detected once. This chain uses TRBV5-1 with TRBJ1-4; unclear D gene. The receptor was isolated from a man aged 18 to 35 in good health. The sample was memory CD4+ T cells sorted from blood. Indicated subset: CD45RA-negative fraction. The CDR3 coding sequence is TGCGCCAGCAGAACGACGTCCCTCTATGGTGAAAAACTGTTTTTT. Translating gives CASRTTSLYGEKLFF. Complete variable domain (other parts from reference TRBV5-1 and TRBJ1-4): KAGVTQTPRYLIKTRGQQVTLSCSPISGHRSVSWYQQTPGQGLQFLFEYFSETQRNKGNFPGRFSGRQFSNSRSEMNVSTLELGDSALYLCASRTTSLYGEKLFFGSGTQLSVL.